The next 22 T cell receptor beta chains were all read from a single sample in a study of blood T cell repertoires in COVID-19 (dated by TCRdb to about 2020). The library was made by the immunoSEQ multiplex PCR assay. TCRdb obtained this table from immuneACCESS and retained in-frame rearrangements with V and J assigned. These tables miss some clones; where compared with another copy, unresolved V genes account for less than half of the shortfall, and the remainder is unexplained. The sample table lists 200,000 to 300,000 clones, roughly 84% of them with a count of one. The ten largest clones capture 1.5% of the sample. Sample: peripheral blood. These receptor sequences come from a woman in her forties who had recovered from COVID-19.

The chain recombines TRBV7-8 with TRBJ2-7; perhaps TRBD1 as D (5 bases). Germline CDR1 is SGHVS and CDR2 is FQNEAQ. V was shortened by 5 bases and J by 3 bases, with 17 bases between the two germline ends. The CDR3 runs to 15 residues. The CDR3 coding sequence is TGTGCCAGCAGCACGCGACAGCTACTGTACTACGAGCAGTACTTC. It encodes CASSTRQLLYYEQYF. Full variable domain (rest looked up from reference TRBV7-8 and TRBJ2-7): GAGVSQSPRYKVAKRGQDVALRCDPISGHVSLFWYQQALGQGPEFLTYFQNEAQLDKSGLPSDRFFAERPEGSVSTLKIQRTQQEDSAVYLCASSTRQLLYYEQYFGPGTRLTVT.

Only one count was recorded for this clone. The V and J genes are TRBV7-9 and TRBJ1-5; D is uncertain. The CDR3 runs to 17 residues. Trimming left V 1 base short and J 3 bases short, with 16 bases between. In germline, CDR1 is SEHNR, CDR2 FQNEAQ (reference sequence). This CDR3 reads CASSLGGGNIDNQPQHF. DNA of the CDR3: TGTGCCAGCAGCTTAGGTGGAGGGAACATAGACAATCAGCCCCAGCATTTT.

V gene TRBV5-4 combines with J gene TRBJ2-6; possibly TRBD1 for D (7 bases). V was pared by 4 bases and J by 2 bases, with 25 bases between. The CDR3 totals 20 residues. The germline V gene has CDR1 SGHNT and CDR2 YYREEE (reference sequence). CDR3 loop: CASSRGERRDSFTGANVLTF. CDR3 sequence (DNA): TGTGCCAGCAGCCGCGGGGAGAGACGGGACAGTTTCACTGGGGCCAACGTCCTGACTTTC.

This clone was seen just once. The chain joins TRBV7-2 to TRBJ1-2, with unresolved D. The germline CDR1 and CDR2 sequences are SGHTA and FQGNSA. Trimming left V 4 bases short and J 7 bases short, with 13 bases between. The CDR3 spans 13 residues. The DNA of the CDR3 is TGTGCCAGCAGCTCCTACGGGTTGGGTGGCTACACCTTC. It yields the protein CASSSYGLGGYTF.

This chain uses TRBV19 with TRBJ1-2; tentatively, D is TRBD1 (5 bases). V was cut by 5 bases and J by 4 bases, with 14 bases left in between. This CDR3 region has 14 residues. Germline V gene lookup returns CDR1 LNHDA and CDR2 SQIVND (reference sequence). The DNA for the CDR3 is TGTGCCAGTAGTCCGACCGGGGGGACCTATGGCTACACCTTC. This translates into CASSPTGGTYGYTF.

This clone was observed a single time. The J gene is TRBJ2-3, the V gene TRBV4-1; D remains ambiguous. The CDR3 totals 15 residues. The ends were cut back, 0 bases at V and 0 bases at J, with 7 bases in the middle. Looked up from germline, CDR1 is MGHRA and CDR2 is YSYEKL. The CDR3 DNA follows: TGCGCCAGCAGCCAAGATAACTATAGCACAGATACGCAGTATTTT. Encoded protein: CASSQDNYSTDTQYF.

As to this clone: The conserved phenylalanine or tryptophan normally closing the CDR3 is absent here, so this likely arose from a read error. The DNA is left out, because the CDR3 cannot be placed on it with certainty; the CDR3 is given as TCRdb lists it. The chain joins TRBV9 to TRBJ1-2; TRBD1 is the table's D call, not checked against the DNA. Termini included, the CDR3 measures 11 amino acids. Germline-derived CDR1 and CDR2 are SGDLS and YYNGEE. The CDR3 is CASSAPPTGYI.

This clone was observed a single time. The chain carries TRBV27 and TRBJ2-5, with 7 bases fitting TRBD2. There are 15 residues in the CDR3. The germline V gene has CDR1 MNHEY and CDR2 SMNVEV (reference sequence). J gave up 2 bases and V 1 base, and 4 bases lay outside the gene matches. The CDR3 spells CASSLYAGEQETQYF. The CDR3 DNA sequence: TGTGCCAGCAGTTTATATGCGGGGGAACAAGAGACCCAGTACTTC.

CDR3 DNA sequence: TGTGCCAGCAGCCACAGGGGGCTGATCCTTGGCTACACCTTC. Protein product: CASSHRGLILGYTF. The chain combines TRBV3-1 (or the pseudogene TRBV3-2) with TRBJ1-2; 8 nucleotides line up with TRBD1. Germline CDR1 and CDR2: LGHDT and YNNKEL (reference sequence). V lost 3 bases to trimming and J lost 7 bases; unmatched junction nucleotides: 7. The CDR3 has 14 amino acids.

This sequence joins TRBV5-1 and TRBJ2-1; 11 bases fit TRBD1. The CDR3 runs 15 residues. The V and J ends lost 4 bases and 6 bases, in that order; junction bases with no gene match: 6. Germline loops: CDR1 SGHRS, CDR2 YFSETQ. This CDR3 is CASSPGQGGFNEQFF. CDR3 nucleotides: TGCGCCAGCAGCCCGGGACAGGGGGGGTTCAATGAGCAGTTCTTC.

This clone came up a few times. The V gene is TRBV28, the J gene TRBJ1-6, with a weak D call TRBD1 (5 bases). V was pared by 8 bases and J by 0 bases, with 8 bases between. CDR1 and CDR2 from the germline V gene are MDHEN and SYDVKM. This CDR3 has 14 amino acids. CDR3 DNA: TGTGCCAGCGGGAGGGGCTCCTATAATTCACCCCTCCACTTT. Encoded protein: CASGRGSYNSPLHF.

There are a few counts of this clone. CDR3 loop: CASSSDRHTNEQFF. The CDR3 DNA follows: TGTGCCAGCAGCTCCGATCGACACACAAATGAGCAGTTCTTC. V is TRBV11-2 and J is TRBJ2-1, with D hard to call. V lost 4 bases and J 7 bases, leaving 14 bases between the germline ends. The length of the CDR3 is 14 residues. Germline V lookup: CDR1 SGHAT, CDR2 FQNNGV.

This clone was detected only once. The chain couples TRBV11-2 to TRBJ2-7, with TRBD1 as a possible D gene (6 bases). Germline V gives CDR1 SGHAT, CDR2 FQNNGV. V was shortened by 2 bases and J by 4 bases, with 9 bases between the two germline ends. The CDR3 is made up of 13 amino acids. CDR3: CASSLWGRYEQYF. For the CDR3, the DNA is TGTGCCAGCAGCTTATGGGGGCGGTACGAGCAGTACTTC.

This clone was counted only a few times. The rearrangement links TRBV19 to TRBJ2-7, with a tentative D call TRBD2 (6 bases). CDR1 is LNHDA and CDR2 is SQIVND in the germline V gene (reference sequence). The CDR3 loop spans 14 amino acids. V was trimmed by 1 base and J by 3 bases, leaving 10 bases between them. The CDR3, as DNA: TGTGCCAGTAGTATAGCTACGGGAGACTACGAGCAGTACTTC. Protein: CASSIATGDYEQYF.

The rearrangement links TRBV3-1 (or the pseudogene TRBV3-2) to TRBJ2-2, with TRBD1 as a possible D gene (6 bases). Trimming pared 4 bases from V and 7 bases from J, leaving 10 bases between. Germline CDR1 reads LGHDT; CDR2 reads YNNKEL (reference sequence). CDR3 size: 13 residues. CDR3: CASSPEGGGELFF. CDR3 nucleotides: TGTGCCAGCAGCCCCGAAGGGGGCGGGGAGCTGTTTTTT.

The chain is built from TRBV3-1 (or the pseudogene TRBV3-2) and TRBJ1-1; 9 bases agree with TRBD1. V gave up 7 bases and J gave up 5 bases; unmatched junction bases: 5. Germline V lookup: CDR1 LGHDT, CDR2 YNNKEL (reference sequence). The CDR3 has 13 residues. The CDR3 DNA sequence: TGTGCCAGCACCAAGACAGGGGGAACTGAAGCTTTCTTT. Translating gives CASTKTGGTEAFF.

This chain links TRBV18 with TRBJ2-3; D is uncertain. Germline V lookup: CDR1 KGHSH, CDR2 LQKENI. CDR3 length: 18 amino acids. V was pared by 3 bases and J by 0 bases, with 19 bases between. The CDR3 nucleotides read TGTGCCAGCTCACCTCTCACCTTTACTGAACTCAGCACAGATACGCAGTATTTT. Protein product: CASSPLTFTELSTDTQYF.

The gene calls are TRBV5-5 and TRBJ1-2; 9 bases agree with TRBD1. CDR3 size: 16 residues. Trimming removed 0 bases from V and 5 bases from J; junction bases left unmatched: 8. CDR1 and CDR2 from the germline V gene are SGHKS and YYEKEE (reference sequence). CDR3 sequence (DNA): TGTGCCAGCAGCTTGGGCTCCGGGACAGGGAATTATGGCTACACCTTC. It yields the protein CASSLGSGTGNYGYTF.

The CDR3 bases are TGCGCCAGCAGCTCCGGTGCAGGGGGCCCTATTGTTGAGCAGTTCTTC. Translation: CASSSGAGGPIVEQFF. The chain combines TRBV5-1 with TRBJ2-1, with 8 positions matching TRBD1. Germline V gene lookup returns CDR1 SGHRS and CDR2 YFSETQ. With V trimmed by 3 bases and J by 9 bases, 14 bases remained unmatched. This CDR3 has 16 residues.

The chain has TRBV5-8 and TRBJ2-7; D possibly corresponds to TRBD2 (5 bases). CDR1 SGHTS and CDR2 YDEGEE come from the germline V gene. This CDR3 is 20 amino acids long. V was cut by 0 bases and J by 4 bases, with 29 bases left in between. The CDR3 loop is CASSLAKDSTGWVNTYEQYF. Here the CDR3 DNA reads TGTGCCAGCAGCTTGGCGAAGGACTCAACGGGATGGGTAAATACGTACGAGCAGTACTTC.

CDR3: CASSLRTSGVYEKLFF. CDR3 nucleotide sequence: TGTGCCAGCAGCCTACGAACCTCGGGGGTATATGAAAAACTGTTTTTT. The chain combines TRBV3-1 (or the pseudogene TRBV3-2) with TRBJ1-4; D is perhaps TRBD1 (5 bases). Germline CDR1 and CDR2: LGHDT and YNNKEL (reference sequence). This CDR3 comprises 16 residues. V lost 4 bases, J lost 6 bases, and 18 bases lay in between.

The chain links TRBV6-5 to TRBJ1-2; 8 nucleotides agree with TRBD1. V was clipped by 5 bases and J by 3 bases; unmatched bases: 5. Germline loops: CDR1 MNHEY, CDR2 SVGAGI. The CDR3 loop spans 14 amino acids. The CDR3 nucleotides are TGTGCCAGCAGTAGGGGACAGGAATACTATGGCTACACCTTC. Its protein is CASSRGQEYYGYTF.